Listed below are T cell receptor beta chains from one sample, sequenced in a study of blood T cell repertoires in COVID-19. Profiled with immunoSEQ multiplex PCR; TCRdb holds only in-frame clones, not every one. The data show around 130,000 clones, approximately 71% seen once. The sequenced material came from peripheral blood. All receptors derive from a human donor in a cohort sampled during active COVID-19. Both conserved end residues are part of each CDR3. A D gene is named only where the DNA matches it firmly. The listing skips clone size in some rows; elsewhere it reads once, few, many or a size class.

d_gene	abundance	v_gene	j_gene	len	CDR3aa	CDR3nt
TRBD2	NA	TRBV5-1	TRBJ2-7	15	CASSPTSGGGHEQYF	TGCGCCAGCAGCCCAACTAGCGGGGGGGGTCACGAGCAGTACTTC
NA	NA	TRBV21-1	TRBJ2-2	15	CASRRDRVNTGELFF	TGTGCCAGCAGAAGGGACAGGGTGAACACCGGGGAGCTGTTTTTT
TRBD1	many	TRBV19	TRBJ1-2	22	CASSISFRPIRQGAQGNYGYTF	TGTGCCAGTAGTATATCCTTCAGGCCCATAAGACAGGGGGCGCAGGGAAACTATGGCTACACCTTC
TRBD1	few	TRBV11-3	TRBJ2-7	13	CASRRTGGDEQYF	TGTGCCAGCCGGCGGACAGGGGGCGACGAGCAGTACTTC
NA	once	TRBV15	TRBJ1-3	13	CATSTGSGNTIYF	TGTGCCACCAGTACAGGGTCAGGAAACACCATATATTTT
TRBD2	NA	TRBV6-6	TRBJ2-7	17	CASSRRGLAEGSYEQYF	TGTGCCAGCAGTCGGCGGGGACTAGCGGAAGGCTCCTACGAGCAGTACTTC
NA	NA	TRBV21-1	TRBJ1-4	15	CASSSPREFDEKLFF	TGTGCCAGCAGTTCTCCCCGGGAATTCGATGAAAAACTGTTTTTT
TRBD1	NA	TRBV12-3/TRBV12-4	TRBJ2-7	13	CASSFGQGSEQYF	TGTGCCAGCAGTTTTGGACAGGGCTCCGAGCAGTACTTC
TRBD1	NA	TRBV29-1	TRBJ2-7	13	CSVSGTGTYEQYF	TGCAGCGTCTCCGGGACAGGGACATACGAGCAGTACTTC
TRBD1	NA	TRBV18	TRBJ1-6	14	CASSPGTGVSPLHF	TGTGCCAGCTCACCCGGGACAGGGGTTTCACCCCTCCACTTT
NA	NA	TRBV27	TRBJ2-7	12	CASSFLGRISDF	TGTGCCAGCAGTTTCTTGGGGCGGATCAGTGACTTC
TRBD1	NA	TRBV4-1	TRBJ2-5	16	CASSQDGTASQETQYF	TGCGCCAGCAGCCAAGACGGGACAGCTTCCCAAGAGACCCAGTACTTC
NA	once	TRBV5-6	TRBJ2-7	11	CASSTPGEQYF	TGTGCCAGCTCGACGCCGGGAGAGCAGTACTTC
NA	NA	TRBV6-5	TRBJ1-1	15	CASSYSPQGKTEAFF	TGTGCCAGCAGTTACTCTCCGCAGGGAAAGACTGAAGCTTTCTTT
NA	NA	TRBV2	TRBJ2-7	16	CASRPTRQSPPDEQYF	TGTGCCAGCAGGCCCACCCGACAGTCCCCTCCTGACGAGCAGTACTTC
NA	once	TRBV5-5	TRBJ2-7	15	CASTDLTGNSYEQYF	TGTGCCAGCACCGACCTCACGGGGAACTCCTACGAGCAGTACTTC
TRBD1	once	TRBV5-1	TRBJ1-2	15	CASQLTGGSDYGYTF	TGCGCCAGTCAGCTAACAGGGGGCTCGGACTATGGCTACACCTTC
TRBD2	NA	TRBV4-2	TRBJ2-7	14	CASSQVGTSGEQYF	TGTGCCAGCAGCCAAGTCGGGACTAGCGGGGAGCAGTACTTC
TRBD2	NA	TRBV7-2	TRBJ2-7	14	CASSSTSGGAEQYF	TGTGCCAGCAGCTCGACTAGCGGAGGTGCCGAGCAGTACTTC
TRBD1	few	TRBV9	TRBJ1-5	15	CASSVEGASNQPQHF	TGTGCCAGCAGCGTGGAGGGGGCAAGCAATCAGCCCCAGCATTTT
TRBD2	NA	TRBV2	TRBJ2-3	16	CASSEFGAGAADTQYF	TGTGCCAGCAGTGAGTTCGGAGCGGGAGCGGCAGATACGCAGTATTTT
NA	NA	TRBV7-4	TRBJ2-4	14	CASSLGLAKNIQYF	TGTGCCAGCAGCTTAGGGCTAGCCAAAAACATTCAGTACTTC
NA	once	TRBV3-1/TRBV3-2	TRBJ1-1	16	CASSQAGGVGSGEAFF	TGTGCCAGCAGCCAAGCGGGGGGCGTAGGATCTGGTGAAGCTTTCTTT
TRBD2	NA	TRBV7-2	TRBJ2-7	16	CASSLGVGGSAYEQYF	TGTGCCAGCAGCCTAGGGGTCGGGGGGAGCGCCTACGAGCAGTACTTC
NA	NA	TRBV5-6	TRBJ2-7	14	CASSFLGQNYEQYF	TGTGCCAGCAGCTTCCTTGGACAGAACTACGAGCAGTACTTC
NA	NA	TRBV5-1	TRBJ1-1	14	CASSSDSIFTEAFF	TGCGCCAGCAGCTCGGACAGTATCTTTACTGAAGCTTTCTTT
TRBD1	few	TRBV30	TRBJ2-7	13	CAWSGDRGYEQYF	TGTGCCTGGAGCGGAGACAGGGGCTACGAGCAGTACTTC
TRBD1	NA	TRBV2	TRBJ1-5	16	CASSDGFQGAGQPQHF	TGTGCCAGCAGTGACGGATTCCAGGGGGCCGGGCAGCCCCAGCATTTT
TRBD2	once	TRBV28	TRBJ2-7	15	CASSSLSGASGEQYF	TGTGCCAGCAGTTCCTTGAGCGGGGCTAGTGGGGAGCAGTACTTC
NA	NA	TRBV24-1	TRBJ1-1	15	CATSDPAGGSTEAFF	TGTGCCACCAGTGATCCCGCTGGAGGGAGCACTGAAGCTTTCTTT
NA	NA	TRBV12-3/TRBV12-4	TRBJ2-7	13	CASSLRTAYEQYF	TGTGCCAGCAGCCTGCGGACAGCCTACGAGCAGTACTTC
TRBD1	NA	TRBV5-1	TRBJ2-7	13	CASSVQGANEQYF	TGCGCCAGCAGTGTGCAGGGGGCGAACGAGCAGTACTTC
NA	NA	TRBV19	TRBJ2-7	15	CASSATAGRNYEQYF	TGTGCCAGTAGTGCCACTGCCGGGAGAAACTACGAGCAGTACTTC
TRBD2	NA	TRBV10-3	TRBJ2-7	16	CAISDWLAGDSYEQYF	TGTGCCATCAGTGATTGGCTAGCGGGAGATTCCTACGAGCAGTACTTC
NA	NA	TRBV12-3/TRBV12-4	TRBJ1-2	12	CASSPGLYGYTF	TGTGCCAGCTCGCCAGGGCTCTATGGCTACACCTTC
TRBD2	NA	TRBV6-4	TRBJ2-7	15	CASSEGLASPYEQYF	TGTGCCAGCAGTGAAGGACTAGCGAGTCCCTACGAGCAGTACTTC
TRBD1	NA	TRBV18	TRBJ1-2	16	CASSSRDRGSNYGYTF	TGTGCCAGCTCATCCCGGGACAGGGGATCTAACTATGGCTACACCTTC
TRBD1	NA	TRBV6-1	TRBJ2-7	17	CASSVGIGRQGYYEQYF	TGTGCCAGCAGTGTGGGGATTGGGAGACAGGGATACTACGAGCAGTACTTC
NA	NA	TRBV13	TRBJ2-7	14	CASSLHRDTSEQYF	TGTGCCAGCAGCCTCCATCGGGACACCTCCGAGCAGTACTTC
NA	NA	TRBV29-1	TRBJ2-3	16	CSVRRSGVGGTDTQYF	TGCAGCGTACGACGATCCGGAGTAGGTGGCACAGATACGCAGTATTTT
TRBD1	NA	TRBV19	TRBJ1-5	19	CASSIFGTGVPYSNQPQHF	TGTGCCAGTAGTATTTTTGGGACAGGGGTCCCTTATAGCAATCAGCCCCAGCATTTT
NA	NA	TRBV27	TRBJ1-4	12	CASSQGNEKLFF	TGTGCCAGCAGCCAGGGTAACGAAAAACTGTTTTTT
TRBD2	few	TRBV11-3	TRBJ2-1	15	CASSLDRGAYNEQFF	TGTGCCAGCAGCTTAGACCGGGGGGCCTACAATGAGCAGTTCTTC
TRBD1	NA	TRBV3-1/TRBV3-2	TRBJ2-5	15	CASSQQGTGSVTQYF	TGTGCCAGCAGCCAACAGGGGACAGGGTCTGTGACCCAGTACTTC
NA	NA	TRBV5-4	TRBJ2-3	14	CASSLQASTDTQYF	TGTGCCAGCAGCCTACAGGCAAGCACAGATACGCAGTATTTT
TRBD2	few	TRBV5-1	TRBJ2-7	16	CASSPRVAGVDYEQYF	TGCGCCAGCAGCCCCCGGGTAGCGGGAGTCGACTACGAGCAGTACTTC
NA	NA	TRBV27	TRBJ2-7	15	CASSSLGTFHYEQYF	TGTGCCAGCAGTTCCCTCGGGACATTCCATTACGAGCAGTACTTC
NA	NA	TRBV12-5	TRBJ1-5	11	CASALNQPQHF	TGTGCTAGTGCCCTTAATCAGCCCCAGCATTTT
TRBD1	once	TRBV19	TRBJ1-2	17	CASSMDRYHTLRNGYTF	TGTGCCAGTAGTATGGACAGGTACCATACCCTAAGAAATGGCTACACCTTC
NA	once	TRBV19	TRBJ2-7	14	CASSIIGSDDEQYF	TGTGCCAGTAGTATTATCGGGAGCGACGACGAGCAGTACTTC
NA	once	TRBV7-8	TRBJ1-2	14	CASSLEGTIGGYTF	TGTGCCAGCAGCTTAGAGGGGACTATTGGGGGCTACACCTTC
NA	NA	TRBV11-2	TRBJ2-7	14	CASSLGRDFYEQYF	TGTGCCAGCAGCTTAGGACGGGACTTCTACGAGCAGTACTTC
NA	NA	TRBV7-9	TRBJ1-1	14	CASSTPNSLSEAFF	TGTGCCAGCAGCACCCCCAACAGTTTATCTGAAGCTTTCTTT
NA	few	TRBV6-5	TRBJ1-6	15	CASSPGPTLNSPLHF	TGTGCCAGCAGTCCAGGCCCGACGCTGAATTCACCCCTCCACTTT
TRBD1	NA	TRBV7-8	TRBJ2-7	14	CASSYVTGGGEQYF	TGTGCCAGCAGCTATGTGACAGGGGGTGGCGAGCAGTACTTC
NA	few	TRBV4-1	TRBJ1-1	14	CASSQKQGVAEAFF	TGCGCCAGCAGCCAAAAACAGGGTGTAGCTGAAGCTTTCTTT
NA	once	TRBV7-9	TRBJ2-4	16	CASSLSSGAPKNIQYF	TGTGCCAGCAGCTTAAGTTCGGGTGCCCCCAAAAACATTCAGTACTTC
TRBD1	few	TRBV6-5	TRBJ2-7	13	CASTRGQTYEQYF	TGTGCCAGCACTAGGGGACAGACCTACGAGCAGTACTTC
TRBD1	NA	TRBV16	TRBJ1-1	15	CASSPWDRGATEAFF	TGTGCCAGCAGCCCCTGGGACAGGGGAGCCACTGAAGCTTTCTTT